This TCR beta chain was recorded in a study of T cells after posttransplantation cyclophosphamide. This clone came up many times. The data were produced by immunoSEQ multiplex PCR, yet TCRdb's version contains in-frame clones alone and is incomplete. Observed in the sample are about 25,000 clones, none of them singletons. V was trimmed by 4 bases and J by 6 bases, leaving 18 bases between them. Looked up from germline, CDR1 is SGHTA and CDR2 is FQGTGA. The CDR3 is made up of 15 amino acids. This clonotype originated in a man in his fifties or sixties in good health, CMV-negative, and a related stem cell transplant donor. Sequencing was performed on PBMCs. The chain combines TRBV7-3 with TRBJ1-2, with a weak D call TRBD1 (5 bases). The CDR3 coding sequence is TGTGCCAGCAGCTCCGACAGCAGGCTTTCGGATGGCTACACCTTC. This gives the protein CASSSDSRLSDGYTF.